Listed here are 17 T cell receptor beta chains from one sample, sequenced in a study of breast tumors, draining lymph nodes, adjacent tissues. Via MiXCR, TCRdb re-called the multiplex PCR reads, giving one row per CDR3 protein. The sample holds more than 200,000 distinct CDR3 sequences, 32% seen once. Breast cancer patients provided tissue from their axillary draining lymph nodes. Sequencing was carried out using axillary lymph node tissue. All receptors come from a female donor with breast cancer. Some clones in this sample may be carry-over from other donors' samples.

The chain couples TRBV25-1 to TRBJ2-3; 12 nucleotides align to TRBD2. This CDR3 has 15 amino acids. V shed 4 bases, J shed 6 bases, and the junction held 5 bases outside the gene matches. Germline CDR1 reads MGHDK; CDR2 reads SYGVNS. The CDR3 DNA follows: TGTGCCAGCAGTGGGGCTAGCGGGAGGGCGGATACGCAGTATTTT. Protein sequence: CASSGASGRADTQYF.

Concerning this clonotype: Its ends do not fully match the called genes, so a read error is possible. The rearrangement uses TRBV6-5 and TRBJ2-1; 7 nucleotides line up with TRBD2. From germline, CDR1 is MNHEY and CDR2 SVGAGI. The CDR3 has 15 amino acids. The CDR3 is CASSHSRGSGNEQFF. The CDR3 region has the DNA TGTGCCAGCAGTCACTCGCGCGGGAGCGGCAATGAGCAGTTCTTC.

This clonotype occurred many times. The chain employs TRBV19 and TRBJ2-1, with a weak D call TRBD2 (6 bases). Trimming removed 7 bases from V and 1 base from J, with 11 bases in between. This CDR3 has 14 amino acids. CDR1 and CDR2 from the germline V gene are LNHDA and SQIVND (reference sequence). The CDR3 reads CASNPSGSYNEQFF. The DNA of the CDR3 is TGTGCCAGTAATCCGAGCGGGTCCTACAATGAGCAGTTCTTC.

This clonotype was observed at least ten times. The chain's CDR3 is CSANGQGWDYGYTF. The CDR3 DNA reads as TGCAGTGCAAACGGACAGGGATGGGATTATGGCTACACCTTC. V gene TRBV20-1 combines with J gene TRBJ1-2; 8 nucleotides match TRBD1. The V gene end was trimmed by 6 bases and the J gene end by 5 bases; junction bases not matched to a gene: 11. Germline V gene sequence: CDR1 DFQATT, CDR2 SNEGSKA (reference sequence). The CDR3 is made up of 14 amino acids.

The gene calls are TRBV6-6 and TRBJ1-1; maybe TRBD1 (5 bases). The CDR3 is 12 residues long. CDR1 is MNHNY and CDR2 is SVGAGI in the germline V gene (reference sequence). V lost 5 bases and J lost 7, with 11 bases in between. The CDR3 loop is CASSLGTDEAFF. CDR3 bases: TGTGCCAGCAGTCTTGGGACGGATGAAGCTTTCTTT.

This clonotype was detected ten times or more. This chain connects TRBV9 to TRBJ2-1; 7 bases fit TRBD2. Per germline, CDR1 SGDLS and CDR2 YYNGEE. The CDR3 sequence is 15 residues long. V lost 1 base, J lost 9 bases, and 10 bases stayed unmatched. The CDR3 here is CASSVRAGYVGEQFF. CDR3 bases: TGTGCCAGCAGCGTAAGAGCGGGATACGTAGGTGAGCAGTTCTTC.

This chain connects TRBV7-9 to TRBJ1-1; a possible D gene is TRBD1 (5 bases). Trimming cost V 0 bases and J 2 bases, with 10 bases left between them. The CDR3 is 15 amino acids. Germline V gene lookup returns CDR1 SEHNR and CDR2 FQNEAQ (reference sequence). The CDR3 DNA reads TGTGCCAGCAGCTTAGCCCCGACAGTTAACACTGAAGCTTTCTTT. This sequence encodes CASSLAPTVNTEAFF.

The CDR3 spells CASSAGDIQYF. In DNA form, the CDR3 reads TGTGCCAGCTCCGCGGGGGACATTCAGTACTTC. The V and J genes are TRBV18 and TRBJ2-4, with TRBD2 matching 7 bases. The germline gives CDR1 KGHSH, CDR2 LQKENI. This CDR3 is 11 amino acids long. Trimming cost V 6 bases and J 8 bases; bases outside gene matches: 1.

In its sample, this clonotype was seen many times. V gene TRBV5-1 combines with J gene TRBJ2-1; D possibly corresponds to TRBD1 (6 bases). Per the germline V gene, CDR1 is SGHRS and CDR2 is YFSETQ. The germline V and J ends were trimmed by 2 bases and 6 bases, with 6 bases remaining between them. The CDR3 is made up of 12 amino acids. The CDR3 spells CASSLQGNEQFF. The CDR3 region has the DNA TGCGCCAGCAGCTTACAGGGCAATGAGCAGTTCTTC.

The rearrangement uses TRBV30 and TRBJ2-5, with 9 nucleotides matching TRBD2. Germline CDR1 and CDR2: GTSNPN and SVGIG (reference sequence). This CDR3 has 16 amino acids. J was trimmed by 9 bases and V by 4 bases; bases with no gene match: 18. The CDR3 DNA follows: TGTGCCTGGATACCCCTGTTAGGCGGGAGGGGGGAGGCCCAGTACTTC. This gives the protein CAWIPLLGGRGEAQYF.

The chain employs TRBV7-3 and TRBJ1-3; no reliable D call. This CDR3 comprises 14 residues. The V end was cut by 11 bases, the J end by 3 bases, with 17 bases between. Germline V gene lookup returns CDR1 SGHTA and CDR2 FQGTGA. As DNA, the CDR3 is TGTGCCTGGGGATCCGAGGACCTTGGAAACACCATATATTTT. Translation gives CAWGSEDLGNTIYF.

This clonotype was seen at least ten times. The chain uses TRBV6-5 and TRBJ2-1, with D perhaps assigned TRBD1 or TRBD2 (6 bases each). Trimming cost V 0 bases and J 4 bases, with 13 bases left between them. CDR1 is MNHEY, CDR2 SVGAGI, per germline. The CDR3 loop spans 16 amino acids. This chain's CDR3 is CASSYSNGGTYNEQFF. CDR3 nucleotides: TGTGCCAGCAGTTACTCGAACGGGGGCACTTACAATGAGCAGTTCTTC.

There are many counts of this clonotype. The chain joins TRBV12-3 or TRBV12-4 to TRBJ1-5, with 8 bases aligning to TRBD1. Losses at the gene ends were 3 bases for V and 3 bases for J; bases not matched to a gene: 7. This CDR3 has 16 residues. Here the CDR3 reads CASSFVTGGNNQPQHF. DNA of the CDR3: TGTGCCAGCAGTTTTGTCACAGGGGGTAACAATCAGCCCCAGCATTTT.

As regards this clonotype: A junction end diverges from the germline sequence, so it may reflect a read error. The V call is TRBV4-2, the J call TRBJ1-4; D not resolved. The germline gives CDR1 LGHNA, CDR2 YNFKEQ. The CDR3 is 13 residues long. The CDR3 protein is CASSLTTRGKPFF. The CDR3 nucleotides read TGTGCCAGCAGCCTCACGACACGAGGAAAACCGTTTTTT.

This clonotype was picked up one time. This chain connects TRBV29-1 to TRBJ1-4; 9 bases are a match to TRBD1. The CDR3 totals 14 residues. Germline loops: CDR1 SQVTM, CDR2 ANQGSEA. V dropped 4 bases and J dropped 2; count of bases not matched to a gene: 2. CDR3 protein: CSVGGTGTNEKLFF. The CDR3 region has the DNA TGCAGCGTTGGGGGGACAGGGACTAATGAAAAACTGTTTTTT.

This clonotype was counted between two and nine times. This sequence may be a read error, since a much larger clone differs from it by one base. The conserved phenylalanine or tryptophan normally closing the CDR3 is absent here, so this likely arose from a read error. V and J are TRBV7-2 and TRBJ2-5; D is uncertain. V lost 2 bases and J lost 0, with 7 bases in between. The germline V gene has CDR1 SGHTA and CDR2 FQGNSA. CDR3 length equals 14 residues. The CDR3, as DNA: TGTGCCAGCAGCTTACTGGGATACCAAGAGACCCAGTACCTC. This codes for CASSLLGYQETQYL.

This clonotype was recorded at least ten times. The CDR3 protein is CASGRYNEQFF. The CDR3 nucleotides read TGTGCCAGCGGGCGCTACAATGAGCAGTTCTTC. The chain has TRBV9 and TRBJ2-1; D uncertain. Germline CDR1 is SGDLS and CDR2 is YYNGEE. This CDR3 is 11 amino acids long. Trimming cost V 7 bases and J 3 bases, with 5 bases left between them. Filled out from reference TRBV9 and TRBJ2-1, the complete variable domain reads DSGVTQTPKHLITATGQRVTLRCSPRSGDLSVYWYQQSLDQGLQFLIQYYNGEERAKGNILERFSAQQFPDLHSELNLSSLELGDSALYFCASGRYNEQFFGPGTRLTVL.